This T cell receptor (beta chain) originates from a study of regulatory T cells in long-lasting Graves disease. Overall study context: With positive TSH receptor antibodies and over 5 years of antithyroid drugs, Graves' disease was considered persistent.

To make TCR beta libraries, researchers used iRepertoire HTBI primers and Arm-PCR of CDR3 regions. MiXCR was run by TCRdb on the multiplex PCR reads, yielding one entry per CDR3 protein. The sample lists about 310,000 distinct CDR3 sequences, 22% occurring once. This CDR3 contains 20 residues. Trimming at V came to 5 bases and at J to 0 bases, leaving 16 bases not matched to a gene. CDR1 MNHEY and CDR2 SMNVEV come from the germline V gene (reference sequence). Time point in this sample: persistent/refractory GD, antithyroid drugs over 5 years with positive TRAb. The TCR library was prepared using RNA isolated from PBMCs. As for this clonotype: The antigen remains unidentified.

Study results and caveats: Newly diagnosed disease favored TRBV20-1 and TRBJ2-1 over persistent disease. In persistent patients, shared public clonotypes (about 2,800) outnumbered those in new patients (roughly 870).

This rearrangement joins TRBV27 to TRBJ2-7; 13 nucleotides line up with TRBD2. This clonotype was sampled from a female donor with Graves disease. The source material was peripheral blood mononuclear cells (PBMCs), sampled when the disease was refractory, from a patient treated with antithyroid drugs. The chain's CDR3 is CASSPIPGLAGSTSSYEQYF. The CDR3 DNA follows: TGTGCCAGCAGTCCAATACCGGGACTAGCGGGATCAACCAGCTCCTACGAGCAGTACTTC.